The sequence of this TCR beta chain was determined in a study of sequential checkpoint blockade in melanoma. Measured with immunoSEQ multiplex PCR; TCRdb has only the in-frame clones, and not every one. Of some 2,000 clones detected, approximately 20% appear once; the ten largest clones hold 7.5% to 10%. Treatment noted: randomized to nivolumab then ipilimumab (arm A) or the reverse (arm B). Germline V gives CDR1 SGHRS, CDR2 YFSETQ. Trimming removed 4 bases from V and 0 bases from J, with 13 bases in between. The CDR3 covers 15 residues. This sequence was found in a human donor with melanoma. J is TRBJ1-1 and V is TRBV5-1; possible D gene TRBD1, 5 bases. Sample: tumor tissue (inferred from file names), taken from a patient given nivolumab and ipilimumab in sequence. The CDR3 DNA sequence: TGCGCCAGCAGCCCTCAGGGATCTGTGAACACTGAAGCTTTCTTT. As protein: CASSPQGSVNTEAFF.